This T cell receptor (beta chain) is from a study of control samples from healthy donors and cancer patients. Data came from immunoSEQ multiplex PCR; TCRdb stores just in-frame clones and leaves some out. This sample has some 51,000 clones, with about 96% found just once. The CDR3 is made up of 15 amino acids. V was cut by 1 base and J by 2 bases, with 10 bases left in between. Germline CDR1 is SGHDT and CDR2 is YYEEEE. The gene calls are TRBV5-6 and TRBJ2-1; D gene ambiguous. Sequenced sample: blood. The TCR originated in a woman under 30 in good health. The CDR3 protein is CASSLSLTPYNEQFF. The CDR3 DNA sequence: TGTGCCAGCAGCTTGAGCCTAACCCCCTACAATGAGCAGTTCTTC.